This T cell receptor (beta chain) was recorded in a study of OX40 agonist ivuxolimab in advanced cancers. Germline V CDR1 and CDR2: LNHDA, SQIVND (reference sequence). CDR3 length: 17 residues. V trimming: 5 bases; J trimming: 4 bases; junction bases outside the gene matches: 12. Generated by immunoSEQ multiplex PCR, the TCRdb table keeps only in-frame clones and is missing some. The data show approximately 58,000 clones, roughly nine tenths seen once. The chain recombines TRBV19 with TRBJ2-3, with TRBD2 identical over 10 bases. The receptor comes from an adult with an advanced solid tumor such as melanoma, head and neck, liver or kidney cancer. The starting material was CD4+ or CD8+ T cells sorted from blood, obtained in a trial of the OX40 agonist ivuxolimab. The CDR3 region is CASSFRPAGGPADTQYF. The CDR3 nucleotides read TGTGCCAGTAGTTTCCGACCAGCGGGAGGGCCTGCAGATACGCAGTATTTT.